This TCR beta chain was retrieved from a study of OX40 agonist ivuxolimab in advanced cancers. At the level of the study: The patients got ivuxolimab, which is an agonistic anti-OX40 (CD134) antibody. Cohort: 82.7% men, mean age approximately 64, aged about 23 to 80.

Samples of blood were obtained at baseline, on cycle 4 day 1, and on cycle 7 day 1. Sequencing used immunoSEQ multiplex PCR; TCRdb keeps in-frame clones, though not all of them. Seen here are some 96,000 clones, approximately 83% observed once, and the top ten hold roughly 1.6%. Deletions cut 5 bases from V and 12 bases from J, with 19 bases between. The CDR3 is 13 residues long. Germline-derived CDR1 and CDR2 are MNHEY and SMNVEV (reference sequence). This sample comprised CD4+ or CD8+ T cells sorted from blood, obtained in a trial of the OX40 agonist ivuxolimab. The V gene is TRBV27, the J gene TRBJ1-1, with D possibly matching TRBD1 (5 bases). This receptor was taken from an adult with an advanced solid tumor such as melanoma, head and neck, liver or kidney cancer. CDR3 bases: TGTGCCAGCAGTCGAAAGGGGCCTCTCACTCCTTTCTTT. Residues: CASSRKGPLTPFF.